The text below deals with one TCR beta chain. What it binds is not known. Trimming left V 5 bases short and J 4 bases short, with 12 bases between. Germline CDR1 reads GTSNPN; CDR2 reads SVGIG (reference sequence). This CDR3 is 14 amino acids long. TCRdb keeps only in-frame clones here, not all; method: immunoSEQ multiplex PCR. The data show about 160,000 clones, 75% to 90% seen once. These data are taken from a study of cytomegalovirus exposure and HLA in healthy donors. Study conclusions and caveats: Cytomegalovirus association was listed for 164 TCR beta chains.

The TCR comes from a woman between 18 and 30 years old in good health and CMV-seronegative. Material for sequencing was PBMCs. The J gene is TRBJ1-6, the V gene TRBV30; unclear D gene. The CDR3 nucleotides are TGTGCCTGGTGCGGGGTGCATTATAATTCACCCCTCCACTTT. Translation: CAWCGVHYNSPLHF. The full variable domain, completed using reference TRBV30 and TRBJ1-6, is SQTIHQWPATLVQPVGSPLSLECTVEGTSNPNLYWYRQAAGRGLQLLFYSVGIGQISSEVPQNLSASRPQDRQFILSSKKLLLSDSGFYLCAWCGVHYNSPLHFGNGTRLTVT.